This T cell receptor beta chain is from a study of blood T cell repertoires in COVID-19. Study details: From the United States, Italy and Spain came samples of acute and convalescent COVID-19. PBMCs, B-cell-depleted T cells, or T cells were the source of the cDNA or gDNA that made up the material.

The CDR3 is 15 amino acids. Germline V gives CDR1 SGDLS, CDR2 YYNGEE. V gave up 1 base and J gave up 4 bases, with 14 bases separating them. The age range of participants was about 18 to 95 years, with residence in around 22 US areas. Per the original methods: Amplification of reference gene primers was used by the study to estimate nucleated cell counts. Clones were read by immunoSEQ multiplex PCR, and TCRdb kept only the in-frame ones, dropping some. D and trimming come from the DNA, and the V and J calls and clone size come from that table. The sample records around 200,000 clones, 86% being singletons.

The genes are TRBV9 and TRBJ2-5; D may be TRBD2 (5 bases). This clonotype was obtained from a middle-aged man with acute COVID-19. The sample was PBMCs or T cells enriched from blood (not recorded which). CDR3: CASSVRDGIIETQYF. In DNA, the CDR3 is TGTGCCAGCAGCGTACGGGATGGGATAATAGAGACCCAGTACTTC.